The text below deals with one TCR beta chain. Antigen: not known. These data come from a study of OX40 agonist ivuxolimab in advanced cancers. Study-wide context: The dose-escalation cohort was around 83% male, with a mean age of about 58 years, ranging about 20 to 79.

Clones were read by immunoSEQ multiplex PCR, and TCRdb kept only the in-frame ones, dropping some. The sample holds approximately 60,000 clones, about 90% seen once. General study results and limits: The study found among the lowest clonal expansion in partial responders at 0.1-3.0 mg/kg. In the 0.1 to 3.0 mg/kg range, CD4+ and CD8+ blood T cells had expanded clonally by week 6. Determination of antigen specificity was not performed for the expanded peripheral T cells.

The V end lost 5 bases, the J end lost 4 bases, and 12 bases lay between the germline ends. Germline V gene sequence: CDR1 WNHNN, CDR2 SYGVQD (reference sequence). There are 13 residues in the CDR3. The J gene is TRBJ2-7, the V gene TRBV10-1; possibly TRBD1 for D (6 bases). The receptor comes from an adult with an advanced solid tumor such as melanoma, head and neck, liver or kidney cancer. The sample in question was CD4+ or CD8+ T cells sorted from blood, obtained in a trial of the OX40 agonist ivuxolimab. The DNA for the CDR3 is TGCGCCAGCAGTCGCAGGGGTGGATACGAGCAGTACTTC. This translates into CASSRRGGYEQYF.